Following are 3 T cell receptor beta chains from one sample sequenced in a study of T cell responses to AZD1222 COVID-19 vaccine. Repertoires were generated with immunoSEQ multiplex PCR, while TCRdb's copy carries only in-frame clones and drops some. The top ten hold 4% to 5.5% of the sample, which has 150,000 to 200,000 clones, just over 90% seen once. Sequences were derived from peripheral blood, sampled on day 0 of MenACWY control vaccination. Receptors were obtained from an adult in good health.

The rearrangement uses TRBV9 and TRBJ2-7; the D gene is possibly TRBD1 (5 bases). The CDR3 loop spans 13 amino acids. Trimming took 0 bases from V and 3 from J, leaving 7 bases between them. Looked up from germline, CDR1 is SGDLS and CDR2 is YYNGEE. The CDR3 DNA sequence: TGTGCCAGCAGCGTAGAAACAGGCTACGAGCAGTACTTC. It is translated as CASSVETGYEQYF.

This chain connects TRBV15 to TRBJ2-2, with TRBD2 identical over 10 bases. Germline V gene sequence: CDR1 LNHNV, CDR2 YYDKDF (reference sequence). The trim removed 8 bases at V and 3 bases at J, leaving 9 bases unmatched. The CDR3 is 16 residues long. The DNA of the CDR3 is TGTGCCACCCGCCATGGTAGCGGGAGGCACACCGGGGAGCTGTTTTTT. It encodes CATRHGSGRHTGELFF.

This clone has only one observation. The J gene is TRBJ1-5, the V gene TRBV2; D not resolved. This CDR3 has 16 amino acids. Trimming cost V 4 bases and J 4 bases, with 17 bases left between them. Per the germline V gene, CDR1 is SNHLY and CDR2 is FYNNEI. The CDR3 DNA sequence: TGTGCCAGCAGTGGGGCGTCCCGAAGCCTAAATCAGCCCCAGCATTTT. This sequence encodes CASSGASRSLNQPQHF. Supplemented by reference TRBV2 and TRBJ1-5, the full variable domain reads EPEVTQTPSHQVTQMGQEVILRCVPISNHLYFYWYRQILGQKVEFLVSFYNNEISEKSEIFDDQFSVERPDGSNFTLKIRSTKLEDSAMYFCASSGASRSLNQPQHFGDGTRLSIL.